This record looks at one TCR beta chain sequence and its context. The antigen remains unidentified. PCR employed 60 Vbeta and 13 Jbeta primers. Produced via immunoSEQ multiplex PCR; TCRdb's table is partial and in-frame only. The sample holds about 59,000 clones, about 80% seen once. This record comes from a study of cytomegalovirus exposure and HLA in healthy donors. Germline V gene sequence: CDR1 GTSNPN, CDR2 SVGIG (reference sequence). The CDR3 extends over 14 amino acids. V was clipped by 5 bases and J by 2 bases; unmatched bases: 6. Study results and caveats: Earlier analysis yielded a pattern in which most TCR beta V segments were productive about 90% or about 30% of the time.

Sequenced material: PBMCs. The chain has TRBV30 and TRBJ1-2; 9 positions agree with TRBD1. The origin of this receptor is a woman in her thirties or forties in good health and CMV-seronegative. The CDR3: CAWGRDRVNYGYTF. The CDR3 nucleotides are TGTGCCTGGGGCCGGGACAGGGTGAACTATGGCTACACCTTC.